The 4 T cell receptor beta chains below come from one sample, sequenced in a study of shared clonotypes between healthy human individuals. Clones were sequenced by immunoSEQ multiplex PCR, and TCRdb holds only the in-frame ones, with some missing. The table shows some 2,500,000 clones, with around 90% occurring only once. The sequenced sample consisted of naive CD4+ T cells from PBMCs. Regarding subset: CD45RA+ positively selected. The receptors were sampled from a man aged 18 to 35 in good health. Some clones in this sample may be carry-over from other donors' samples.

V gene TRBV5-1 combines with J gene TRBJ2-1, with D possibly TRBD1 on 6 matching bases. This CDR3 has 15 residues. Trimming removed 0 bases from V and 8 bases from J, with 15 bases in between. Germline values: CDR1 SGHRS, CDR2 YFSETQ. Here the CDR3 DNA reads TGCGCCAGCAGCTTGGGGGACAACCTCCCGGATGAGCAGTTCTTC. It translates to CASSLGDNLPDEQFF.

This rearrangement joins TRBV9 to TRBJ2-3; D not resolved. CDR3 length equals 16 residues. Per germline, CDR1 SGDLS and CDR2 YYNGEE. V lost 0 bases and J 2 bases, leaving 13 bases between the germline ends. CDR3 amino acids: CASSVGADDFTDTQYF. CDR3 bases: TGTGCCAGCAGCGTAGGGGCGGACGACTTCACAGATACGCAGTATTTT. The full variable domain, completed using reference TRBV9 and TRBJ2-3, is DSGVTQTPKHLITATGQRVTLRCSPRSGDLSVYWYQQSLDQGLQFLIQYYNGEERAKGNILERFSAQQFPDLHSELNLSSLELGDSALYFCASSVGADDFTDTQYFGPGTRLTVL.

To note about this clone: This CDR3 is also generated by other DNA sequences in the sample. The genes are TRBV28 and TRBJ1-2; TRBD1 is a possible D gene (5 bases). Trimming shortened V by 6 bases and J by 5 bases, and 10 bases separated the two germline ends. Germline V gene sequence: CDR1 MDHEN, CDR2 SYDVKM. CDR3 length equals 12 residues. The CDR3 spells CASRLKGYGYTF. CDR3 DNA: TGTGCCAGCAGGTTAAAGGGGTATGGCTACACCTTC.

In DNA form, the CDR3 reads TGTGCCAGCGCCCGGGCGGGAGAAAACATTCAGTACTTC. Translating gives CASARAGENIQYF. The J gene is TRBJ2-4, the V gene TRBV7-9; 7 bases match TRBD2. Germline CDR1 and CDR2: SEHNR and FQNEAQ (reference sequence). Trimming removed 8 bases from V and 5 bases from J; junction bases left unmatched: 6. CDR3 length: 13 residues.